The 18 T cell receptor beta chains below come from one sample, sequenced in a study of blood T cell repertoires in COVID-19. Clones were sequenced by immunoSEQ multiplex PCR, and TCRdb holds only the in-frame ones, with some missing. The top ten hold over 2% of the sample, which has about 150,000 clones, roughly 86% seen once. The sample consisted of peripheral blood. These receptors were collected from a woman of 80 years or more with COVID-19, enrolled during active disease.

The chain uses TRBV7-3 and TRBJ1-6; no clear D. The CDR3 length is 13 residues. The germline V and J ends were trimmed by 6 bases and 9 bases, with 12 bases remaining between them. Looked up from germline, CDR1 is SGHTA and CDR2 is FQGTGA. Here the CDR3 reads CASSSTTSSPLHF. The CDR3 region has the DNA TGTGCCAGCAGTAGCACCACAAGTTCACCCCTCCACTTT. Supplemented by reference TRBV7-3 and TRBJ1-6, the full variable domain reads GAGVSQTPSNKVTEKGKYVELRCDPISGHTALYWYRQSLGQGPEFLIYFQGTGAADDSGLPNDRFFAVRPEGSVSTLKIQRTERGDSAVYLCASSSTTSSPLHFGNGTRLTVT.

The rearrangement links TRBV9 to TRBJ2-5; TRBD1 aligns across 9 bases. Germline CDR1 reads SGDLS; CDR2 reads YYNGEE. CDR3 size: 14 residues. J lost 5 bases, V lost 3 bases, and 5 bases had no gene match. The CDR3 region has the DNA TGTGCCAGCAGCGCTGGGGACAGGGTGGAGACCCAGTACTTC. Protein: CASSAGDRVETQYF.

This clone showed up just a few times. V usage is TRBV2 and J usage is TRBJ1-5; TRBD1 aligns across 9 bases. The junction had 5 bases not matched to a gene; V was cut back by 5 bases and J by 0 bases. Germline values: CDR1 SNHLY, CDR2 FYNNEI. There are 16 residues in the CDR3. The CDR3 loop is CASSLRQGGSNQPQHF. CDR3 coding DNA: TGTGCCAGCAGTCTCCGACAGGGGGGTAGCAATCAGCCCCAGCATTTT.

The chain links TRBV10-3 to TRBJ1-1, with 8 bases matching TRBD1. The ends lost 6 bases at V and 4 bases at J; junction bases unmatched: 4. The CDR3 totals 13 residues. Germline CDR1 ENHRY, CDR2 SYGVKD. CDR3 in DNA: TGTGCCATCAGCTCAGGGGGCCTCACTGAAGCTTTCTTT. It codes for CAISSGGLTEAFF.

The J gene is TRBJ2-2, the V gene TRBV5-6, with D tentatively TRBD1 (5 bases). The CDR3 spans 13 residues. The ends were cut back, 10 bases at V and 1 base at J, with 11 bases in the middle. Germline V lookup: CDR1 SGHDT, CDR2 YYEEEE. The CDR3 nucleotides read TGTGCCGGGTATGACAGGAACACCGGGGAGCTGTTTTTT. It translates to CAGYDRNTGELFF.

V is TRBV2 and J is TRBJ1-5; tentatively, D is TRBD1 (5 bases). This CDR3 has 12 amino acids. Trimming removed 4 bases from V and 7 bases from J, with 8 bases in between. The V gene's germline CDR1 is SNHLY and CDR2 FYNNEI. In DNA, the CDR3 is TGTGCCAGCAGTGTTGGGGCGCAGCCCCAGCATTTT. It encodes CASSVGAQPQHF.

The gene calls are TRBV3-1 (or the pseudogene TRBV3-2) and TRBJ2-5, with D uncertain. Germline-derived CDR1 and CDR2 are LGHDT and YNNKEL (reference sequence). The CDR3 loop spans 14 amino acids. V lost 2 bases and J 7 bases, leaving 14 bases between the germline ends. The chain's CDR3 is CASSQSDGGGTQYF. The CDR3 nucleotides read TGTGCCAGCAGCCAATCCGACGGCGGTGGGACCCAGTACTTC.

The rearrangement uses TRBV28 and TRBJ2-1; 9 bases are a match to TRBD2. CDR3 length: 15 residues. The germline gives CDR1 MDHEN, CDR2 SYDVKM. V was pared by 6 bases and J by 6 bases, with 9 bases of the junction left unmatched. DNA for the CDR3: TGTGCCAGCAGCGCTGTAGCGGGAGTTGGCAATGAGCAGTTCTTC. Translating gives CASSAVAGVGNEQFF.

The chain is built from TRBV6-5 and TRBJ2-7; maybe TRBD1 (6 bases). CDR1 and CDR2 (germline): MNHEY, SVGAGI. V was clipped by 6 bases and J by 2 bases, with 14 bases between them. This CDR3 has 14 amino acids. CDR3 nucleotides: TGTGCCAGCAGCCCAGGGGACGGCACCTACGAGCAGTACTTC. Translating gives CASSPGDGTYEQYF.

The chain employs TRBV3-1 (or the pseudogene TRBV3-2) and TRBJ1-1; TRBD1 matches at 7 bases. V lost 0 bases, J lost 9 bases, and 7 bases stayed unmatched. The V gene's germline CDR1 is LGHDT and CDR2 YNNKEL (reference sequence). This CDR3 has 14 residues. The DNA of the CDR3 is TGTGCCAGCAGCCAAGAGGGACCGGGACAGAAAGCTTTCTTT. It translates to CASSQEGPGQKAFF.

This clone was found a few times. V and J are TRBV6-5 and TRBJ1-6; no reliable D call. V was pared by 2 bases and J by 9 bases, with 8 bases between. The CDR3 is 13 amino acids. CDR1 MNHEY and CDR2 SVGAGI come from the germline V gene. The CDR3 loop reads CASSYEEGSPLHF. CDR3 DNA: TGTGCCAGCAGTTACGAAGAGGGTTCACCCCTCCACTTT.

The chain uses TRBV2 and TRBJ1-1; 12 bases fit TRBD1. CDR1 is SNHLY, CDR2 FYNNEI, per germline. J lost 11 bases, V lost 10 bases, and 14 bases had no gene match. This CDR3 has 14 residues. The CDR3 region is CATLMGTGGRGAFF. The CDR3 DNA reads as TGTGCCACCCTAATGGGGACAGGGGGCCGTGGGGCTTTCTTT.

The chain has TRBV5-1 and TRBJ2-2; 12 bases are a match to TRBD1. Germline CDR1 reads SGHRS; CDR2 reads YFSETQ. The V gene end was trimmed by 2 bases and the J gene end by 6 bases; junction bases not matched to a gene: 5. The CDR3 is 16 amino acids. This CDR3 reads CASSFSGQGAAGELFF. The CDR3 DNA sequence: TGCGCCAGCAGCTTTTCGGGACAGGGGGCCGCCGGGGAGCTGTTTTTT.

This clone was observed a few times. J is TRBJ2-7 and V is TRBV19, with TRBD2 matching over 10 bases. V gave up 3 bases and J gave up 5 bases; unmatched junction bases: 7. The CDR3 is 15 residues long. Germline values: CDR1 LNHDA, CDR2 SQIVND (reference sequence). The CDR3 nucleotides read TGTGCCAGTAGTATTCCTAGCGGGAGCCGGAACGAGCAGTACTTC. Translated, it gives CASSIPSGSRNEQYF.

V gene TRBV13 combines with J gene TRBJ1-1, with D hard to call. V lost 5 bases and J lost 13, with 20 bases in between. The CDR3 is 13 amino acids. The germline V gene encodes CDR1 PRHDT and CDR2 FYEKMQ (reference sequence). CDR3: CASSQTSSGLGFF. The CDR3 DNA sequence: TGTGCCAGCAGCCAAACATCCTCAGGCCTTGGTTTCTTT.

The rearrangement joins TRBV20-1 to TRBJ1-1; tentatively, D is TRBD1 (5 bases). CDR1 DFQATT and CDR2 SNEGSKA come from the germline V gene (reference sequence). The CDR3 contains 10 residues. The V end lost 6 bases, the J end lost 4 bases, and 6 bases lay between the germline ends. This CDR3 reads CSADSTEAFF. The DNA of the CDR3 is TGCAGTGCAGACAGCACTGAAGCTTTCTTT.

This clone was seen a handful of times. The rearrangement joins TRBV9 to TRBJ2-1; tentative D call: TRBD2 (5 bases). Germline CDR1 SGDLS, CDR2 YYNGEE. The CDR3 has 16 residues. Trimming took 0 bases from V and 0 from J, leaving 10 bases between them. The CDR3 loop reads CASSVVPTSSYNEQFF. The CDR3 DNA reads TGTGCCAGCAGCGTAGTCCCAACTAGCTCCTACAATGAGCAGTTCTTC.

CDR3 residues: CASSLGVGYTF. The CDR3 bases are TGCGCCAGCAGCTTAGGGGTGGGCTACACCTTC. V usage is TRBV5-1 and J usage is TRBJ1-2; a possible D gene is TRBD1 (5 bases). Looked up from germline, CDR1 is SGHRS and CDR2 is YFSETQ. The ends were cut back, 2 bases at V and 8 bases at J, with 7 bases in the middle. This CDR3 has 11 residues.